Below, 26 T cell receptor beta chains from the same sample are listed, as sequenced in a study of T cells after yellow fever vaccination. Via MiXCR, TCRdb re-called the 5' RACE reads, giving one row per CDR3 protein. The profile shows about 160,000 distinct CDR3 sequences, around 7% of them singletons. Sequenced material: CD4+ T cells sorted from PBMCs, taken roughly 5 days after the first yellow fever vaccination. The receptors shown here come from a man younger than 35 who received the YFV17D yellow fever vaccine.

The chain recombines TRBV3-1 with TRBJ2-2, with D possibly TRBD2 on 5 matching bases. The CDR3 runs 11 residues. Trimming cost V 4 bases and J 8 bases, with 5 bases left between them. Germline CDR1 reads LGHDT; CDR2 reads YNNKEL (reference sequence). DNA of the CDR3: TGTGCCAGCAGCCGAGGGGGGGAGCTGTTTTTT. Translation: CASSRGGELFF. The full variable domain, in which reference TRBV3-1 and TRBJ2-2 provide the parts outside the CDR3, is DTAVSQTPKYLVTQMGNDKSIKCEQNLGHDTMYWYKQDSKKFLKIMFSYNNKELIINETVPNRFSPKSPDKAHLNLHINSLELGDSAVYFCASSRGGELFFGEGSRLTVL.

This clonotype was seen many times. This chain links TRBV5-1 with TRBJ1-2; possible D gene TRBD1, 5 bases. V lost 0 bases and J 6 bases, leaving 18 bases between the germline ends. The CDR3 is 16 residues long. CDR1 and CDR2 from the germline V gene are SGHRS and YFSETQ. The CDR3 region is CASSLASDSYVHGYTF. Written as DNA, the CDR3 is TGCGCCAGCAGCTTGGCCAGTGACAGTTATGTCCATGGCTACACCTTC.

The gene calls are TRBV12-3 or TRBV12-4 and TRBJ2-7; the match to TRBD1 covers 9 bases. Losses at the gene ends were 6 bases for V and 4 bases for J; bases not matched to a gene: 4. This CDR3 spans 13 amino acids. CDR3 sequence: CASRWDREYEQYF. In DNA, the CDR3 is TGTGCCAGCAGGTGGGACAGGGAGTACGAGCAGTACTTC.

This clonotype came up many times. V is TRBV20-1 and J is TRBJ2-5, with unresolved D. CDR1 and CDR2 from the germline V gene are DFQATT and SNEGSKA (reference sequence). The V end lost 3 bases, the J end lost 4 bases, and 9 bases lay between the germline ends. This CDR3 region has 12 residues. The CDR3 region has the DNA TGCAGTGCTAGCAGGCCAAGAGAGACCCAGTACTTC. Residues: CSASRPRETQYF.

This clonotype was observed at least ten times. This chain uses TRBV6-5 with TRBJ2-2, with 8 bases lining up with TRBD1. Germline V CDR1 and CDR2: MNHEY, SVGAGI. The ends lost 7 bases at V and 1 base at J; junction bases unmatched: 5. The CDR3 totals 15 residues. As DNA, the CDR3 is TGTGCCAGCACCCTACAGGGGGGGAACACCGGGGAGCTGTTTTTT. Its protein product is CASTLQGGNTGELFF.

This clonotype has at least ten counts. The rearrangement uses TRBV7-2 and TRBJ1-2; D is undetermined. CDR1 is SGHTA and CDR2 is FQGNSA in the germline V gene. The CDR3 is 15 residues long. Trimming stripped 4 bases from V and 3 bases from J, with 15 bases between. CDR3: CASSSPAIWDYGYTF. CDR3 nucleotide sequence: TGTGCCAGCAGCTCCCCTGCGATCTGGGACTATGGCTACACCTTC.

This clonotype was observed at least ten times. The chain links TRBV20-1 to TRBJ1-5; maybe TRBD1 (5 bases). Germline CDR1 reads DFQATT; CDR2 reads SNEGSKA (reference sequence). V was clipped by 5 bases and J by 4 bases, with 12 bases between them. The CDR3 sequence is 13 residues long. The CDR3 is CSARREGNQPQHF. The DNA of the CDR3 is TGCAGTGCTCGCAGGGAGGGGAATCAGCCCCAGCATTTT.

This clonotype was recorded at least ten times. This chain connects TRBV6-5 to TRBJ2-5, with D possibly matching TRBD2 (5 bases). The CDR3 spans 15 residues. CDR1 is MNHEY, CDR2 SVGAGI, per germline. The V gene lost 5 bases and the J gene lost 6 bases, with 19 bases spanning the gap. CDR3 sequence (DNA): TGTGCCAGCAGTCAACTCGCGGGCAACGGGAAGACCCAGTACTTC. Its translation: CASSQLAGNGKTQYF.

This clonotype was detected only a few times. The chain links TRBV28 to TRBJ1-6, with no clear D. The V and J ends lost 3 bases and 0 bases respectively, with 12 bases between them. This CDR3 is built from 17 residues. CDR1 is MDHEN and CDR2 is SYDVKM in the germline V gene. This chain's CDR3 is CASSLGSGFSYNSPLHF. CDR3 sequence (DNA): TGTGCCAGCAGTTTGGGGTCGGGATTCTCCTATAATTCACCCCTCCACTTT. Combining the CDR3 with reference TRBV28 and TRBJ1-6 gives the whole variable domain DVKVTQSSRYLVKRTGEKVFLECVQDMDHENMFWYRQDPGLGLRLIYFSYDVKMKEKGDIPEGYSVSREKKERFSLILESASTNQTSMYLCASSLGSGFSYNSPLHFGNGTRLTVT.

This clonotype was detected many times. The genes are TRBV2 and TRBJ1-3; a weak D match, TRBD1 (6 bases). V was pared by 6 bases and J by 2 bases, with 8 bases between. The germline V gene encodes CDR1 SNHLY and CDR2 FYNNEI. The CDR3 is made up of 13 amino acids. CDR3 nucleotides: TGTGCCAGCAGACGGGGGCCTGGAAACACCATATATTTT. Encoded protein: CASRRGPGNTIYF. Supplemented by reference TRBV2 and TRBJ1-3, the full variable domain reads EPEVTQTPSHQVTQMGQEVILRCVPISNHLYFYWYRQILGQKVEFLVSFYNNEISEKSEIFDDQFSVERPDGSNFTLKIRSTKLEDSAMYFCASRRGPGNTIYFGEGSWLTVV.

In its sample, this clonotype was seen a few times. The CDR3 loop reads CASSPPVLFPGYTF. CDR3 DNA: TGTGCCAGCTCACCACCGGTTTTGTTTCCTGGCTACACCTTC. This rearrangement joins TRBV18 to TRBJ1-2; D gene uncertain. V was shortened by 0 bases and J by 7 bases, with 12 bases between the two germline ends. Germline-derived CDR1 and CDR2 are KGHSH and LQKENI. The CDR3 has 14 amino acids.

There are a few counts of this clonotype. The rearrangement uses TRBV7-2 and TRBJ1-5, with D possibly matching TRBD1 (6 bases). CDR3 length: 14 amino acids. CDR1 is SGHTA, CDR2 FQGNSA, per germline. Trimming cost V 0 bases and J 5 bases, with 8 bases left between them. The CDR3 coding sequence is TGTGCCAGCAGCTTAGCAGGGGGAGATCAGCCCCAGCATTTT. It is translated as CASSLAGGDQPQHF.

At least ten counts were recorded for this clonotype. The chain employs TRBV5-6 and TRBJ2-5; D remains ambiguous. The CDR3 length is 12 residues. CDR1 and CDR2 from the germline V gene are SGHDT and YYEEEE. V was shortened by 0 bases and J by 5 bases, with 5 bases between the two germline ends. CDR3 residues: CASSLESETQYF. CDR3 DNA: TGTGCCAGCAGCTTGGAGTCGGAGACCCAGTACTTC.

The chain is built from TRBV7-8 and TRBJ2-5; no clear D gene. The CDR3 totals 14 residues. The V and J ends lost 1 base and 0 bases respectively, with 6 bases between them. Per the germline V gene, CDR1 is SGHVS and CDR2 is FQNEAQ. DNA of the CDR3: TGTGCCAGCAGCTTAGGACTGAACCAAGAGACCCAGTACTTC. Translated: CASSLGLNQETQYF.

This clonotype has ten or more counts. The chain has TRBV3-1 and TRBJ2-7; TRBD1 or TRBD2 may be the D gene (6 bases each). CDR1 and CDR2 from the germline V gene are LGHDT and YNNKEL (reference sequence). Trimming removed 0 bases at V and 9 bases at J, with 12 bases between. The CDR3 consists of 13 residues. CDR3 coding DNA: TGTGCCAGCAGCCAAGAGGAAGGGGGGCGGCAGTACGTC. This translates into CASSQEEGGRQYV.

This clonotype was observed at least ten times. The chain has TRBV12-3 or TRBV12-4 and TRBJ2-5; TRBD1 matches at 8 bases. The CDR3 spans 14 residues. V lost 6 bases to trimming and J lost 5 bases; unmatched junction nucleotides: 8. The CDR3 DNA is TGTGCCAGCAGCCTGAGACAGGGGTCGGAGACCCAGTACTTC. Residues: CASSLRQGSETQYF.

This clonotype was seen many times. This chain connects TRBV5-6 to TRBJ2-4; 7 nucleotides agree with TRBD2. The CDR3 contains 14 residues. Losses at the gene ends were 3 bases for V and 7 bases for J; bases not matched to a gene: 7. CDR1 SGHDT and CDR2 YYEEEE come from the germline V gene. CDR3 nucleotide sequence: TGTGCCAGCAGCTACCCACTGGGGGGGAACATTCAGTACTTC. This translates into CASSYPLGGNIQYF.

The table lists this clonotype with many counts. The rearrangement joins TRBV7-2 to TRBJ2-1; unclear D gene. This CDR3 is 16 amino acids long. Per the germline V gene, CDR1 is SGHTA and CDR2 is FQGNSA. Trimming took off 2 bases at V and 4 bases at J, with 15 bases between the two ends. CDR3 sequence: CASSLLGLTTYNEQFF. CDR3 sequence (DNA): TGTGCCAGCAGCTTATTGGGCCTAACGACTTACAATGAGCAGTTCTTC.

This clonotype was counted ten times or more. The chain has TRBV25-1 and TRBJ1-1, with no clear D. The CDR3 consists of 13 residues. V was pared by 5 bases and J by 1 base, with 8 bases between. Germline values: CDR1 MGHDK, CDR2 SYGVNS. The DNA for the CDR3 is TGTGCCAGCAGTACAAACGGGAACACTGAAGCTTTCTTT. Translated, it gives CASSTNGNTEAFF.

This clonotype has ten or more counts. The chain's CDR3 is CSAAATDTQYF. CDR3 DNA: TGCAGTGCAGCGGCCACAGATACGCAGTATTTT. V and J are TRBV20-1 and TRBJ2-3; D is perhaps TRBD2 (5 bases). The CDR3 covers 11 residues. Trimming removed 6 bases at V and 2 bases at J, with 6 bases between. Germline CDR1 DFQATT, CDR2 SNEGSKA (reference sequence).

This clonotype was counted many times. This chain links TRBV20-1 with TRBJ1-3; D is perhaps TRBD1 (6 bases). The CDR3 is 12 amino acids. CDR1 DFQATT and CDR2 SNEGSKA come from the germline V gene (reference sequence). The V gene lost 2 bases and the J gene lost 4 bases, with 6 bases spanning the gap. CDR3 residues: CSARQGGNTIYF. In DNA, the CDR3 is TGCAGTGCTAGACAGGGGGGAAACACCATATATTTT.

This chain connects TRBV6-5 to TRBJ2-1, with TRBD2 matching over 12 bases. Germline CDR1 and CDR2: MNHEY and SVGAGI. CDR3 length equals 15 residues. V gave up 4 bases and J gave up 8 bases; unmatched junction bases: 6. CDR3 residues: CASSSSGGAWDEQFF. In DNA form, the CDR3 reads TGTGCCAGCAGTTCTAGCGGGGGGGCCTGGGATGAGCAGTTCTTC.

This clonotype was picked up many times. The genes are TRBV29-1 and TRBJ1-5; D is perhaps TRBD1 (5 bases). The germline V gene encodes CDR1 SQVTM and CDR2 ANQGSEA. The length of the CDR3 is 13 residues. Trimming took 6 bases from V and 2 from J, leaving 11 bases between them. In nucleotides, the CDR3 is TGCAGCGTGGCGGGCAGGGGCAATCAGCCCCAGCATTTT. Protein sequence: CSVAGRGNQPQHF.

This clonotype was recorded at least ten times. The CDR3 is CATSDARGSGTEAFF. The CDR3 DNA reads as TGTGCCACCAGTGACGCGCGGGGCTCGGGGACTGAAGCTTTCTTT. V usage is TRBV24-1 and J usage is TRBJ1-1, with D perhaps matching TRBD1 (5 bases). Trimming took 4 bases from V and 5 from J, leaving 16 bases between them. The CDR3 contains 15 residues. CDR1 KGHDR and CDR2 SFDVKD come from the germline V gene.

As to this clonotype: It may be a read error: a sequence one base away is much more abundant. This chain connects TRBV5-4 to TRBJ2-5; maybe TRBD2 (5 bases). CDR1 is SGHNT and CDR2 is YYREEE in the germline V gene (reference sequence). The CDR3 covers 14 residues. The CDR3: CVSSPAQTGETQYF. The CDR3 nucleotides are TGTGTCAGCAGCCCAGCACAGACGGGGGAGACCCAGTACTTC.

This clonotype was recorded many times. The CDR3 spells CASSLGTGGASPLHF. CDR3 DNA: TGTGCCAGCAGTTTAGGGACAGGGGGTGCATCACCCCTCCACTTT. This rearrangement joins TRBV12-3 or TRBV12-4 to TRBJ1-6, with 10 positions matching TRBD1. The CDR3 is made up of 15 amino acids. Trimming at V came to 1 base and at J to 10 bases, leaving 4 bases not matched to a gene.